These 25 T cell receptor beta chains share one sample of origin, sequenced in a study of blood T cell repertoires in COVID-19. This table comes from immunoSEQ multiplex PCR, and its TCRdb copy is limited to in-frame clones, with some not included. The sample has 83,000 or so clones, more than 75% seen once. The sequencing input was peripheral blood. The source is an elderly man with active or convalescent COVID-19.

The rearrangement links TRBV19 to TRBJ2-7, with TRBD2 as a possible D gene (6 bases). The CDR3 has 13 amino acids. CDR1 is LNHDA and CDR2 is SQIVND in the germline V gene (reference sequence). Written as DNA, the CDR3 is TGTGCACGGAGGGACCTGAATGTCTACGAGCAGTACGTC. Encoded protein: CARRDLNVYEQYV.

On this clone itself: Germline is not matched at one junction end, which may reflect a read error. This chain connects TRBV6-5 to TRBJ1-1, with 7 nucleotides matching TRBD1. Germline V gene lookup returns CDR1 MNHEY and CDR2 SVGAGI. The CDR3 is 14 residues long. In nucleotides, the CDR3 is TGTGCCAGCAACCCGACAGGGATGAAGACTGAAGCTTTCTTT. Translating gives CASNPTGMKTEAFF.

The rearrangement joins TRBV6-5 to TRBJ1-3, with D perhaps TRBD1 (6 bases). The CDR3 has 14 residues. V was pared by 7 bases and J by 4 bases, with 14 bases between. The germline V gene encodes CDR1 MNHEY and CDR2 SVGAGI. DNA for the CDR3: TGTGCCAGCAAAATAACAGGGTACGGAAACACCATATATTTT. Amino acids: CASKITGYGNTIYF.

The chain links TRBV7-9 to TRBJ1-4; no definite D call. V dropped 5 bases and J dropped 7 bases, with 17 bases sitting between them. Germline V gene sequence: CDR1 SEHNR, CDR2 FQNEAQ (reference sequence). The CDR3 covers 15 residues. The CDR3 region is CASSQAPREFEKLFF. The CDR3 DNA follows: TGTGCCAGCAGCCAAGCGCCTCGGGAGTTTGAAAAACTGTTTTTT. The variable domain in full, completed from reference TRBV7-9 and TRBJ1-4, reads DTGVSQNPRHKITKRGQNVTFRCDPISEHNRLYWYRQTLGQGPEFLTYFQNEAQLEKSRLLSDRFSAERPKGSFSTLEIQRTEQGDSAMYLCASSQAPREFEKLFFGSGTQLSVL.

This clone was detected a few times. The genes are TRBV5-6 and TRBJ1-1, with D possibly TRBD1 on 6 matching bases. Germline V CDR1 and CDR2: SGHDT, YYEEEE. V was trimmed by 3 bases and J by 0 bases, leaving 15 bases between them. The CDR3 runs to 16 residues. This chain's CDR3 is CASSWGWGPLNTEAFF. DNA of the CDR3: TGTGCCAGCAGCTGGGGATGGGGGCCACTGAACACTGAAGCTTTCTTT.

The chain couples TRBV5-5 to TRBJ2-5; tentatively, D is TRBD1 (5 bases). This CDR3 has 14 amino acids. Germline lookup yields CDR1 SGHKS and CDR2 YYEKEE (reference sequence). Trimming cost V 0 bases and J 2 bases, with 8 bases left between them. The CDR3 DNA follows: TGTGCCAGCAGCTTGGTGAGACAGCAAGAGACCCAGTACTTC. Its translation: CASSLVRQQETQYF.

This chain links TRBV6-1 with TRBJ1-5, with a possible D match to TRBD1 (6 bases). Trimming removed 3 bases from V and 6 bases from J, with 15 bases in between. Germline-derived CDR1 and CDR2 are MNHNS and SASEGT. CDR3 length: 15 amino acids. In DNA, the CDR3 is TGTGCCAGCAGTGACCCCGACAGGTTCTTTCAGCCCCAGCATTTT. Protein product: CASSDPDRFFQPQHF.

The rearrangement uses TRBV5-3 and TRBJ2-4; the D gene is possibly TRBD1 (6 bases). TRBV5-3 falls under the ORF class, with uncertain function. The CDR3 covers 11 residues. Trimming left V 5 bases short and J 8 bases short, with 8 bases between. The CDR3 DNA reads as TGTGCCAGAAGTAAGGGGGACATTCAGTACTTC. It encodes CARSKGDIQYF.

V and J are TRBV28 and TRBJ2-5; 8 bases fit TRBD1. This CDR3 is 15 amino acids long. CDR1 is MDHEN and CDR2 is SYDVKM in the germline V gene. The V and J ends lost 9 bases and 1 base, in that order; junction bases with no gene match: 10. This chain's CDR3 is CASTPGQASQETQYF. CDR3 nucleotide sequence: TGTGCCAGTACACCGGGACAGGCGAGCCAAGAGACCCAGTACTTC.

The chain couples TRBV18 to TRBJ1-2; D ambiguous. V dropped 1 base and J dropped 10 bases, with 10 bases sitting between them. Germline CDR1 KGHSH, CDR2 LQKENI. CDR3 length equals 12 residues. The CDR3 bases are TGTGCCAGCTCACCACTACGGGAGACCTACACCTTC. Protein sequence: CASSPLRETYTF.

The chain carries TRBV10-1 and TRBJ1-5; D remains ambiguous. There are 13 residues in the CDR3. The germline V gene has CDR1 WNHNN and CDR2 SYGVQD (reference sequence). V was pared by 2 bases and J by 5 bases, with 7 bases between. The CDR3 region is CASSENSYQPQHF. The CDR3 nucleotides are TGCGCCAGCAGTGAGAACAGCTATCAGCCCCAGCATTTT.

The rearrangement uses TRBV15 and TRBJ1-1; TRBD1 matches 9 bases. CDR1 is LNHNV and CDR2 is YYDKDF in the germline V gene (reference sequence). This CDR3 is built from 14 residues. Trimming at V came to 5 bases and at J to 1 base, leaving 2 bases not matched to a gene. The CDR3 DNA is TGTGCCACCAGCTGGGGACAGGGGAACACTGAAGCTTTCTTT. Its protein is CATSWGQGNTEAFF.

The table lists this clone with a count of one. The rearrangement links TRBV19 to TRBJ1-2; 7 bases match TRBD1. V lost 7 bases to trimming and J lost 6 bases; unmatched junction nucleotides: 5. The CDR3 totals 12 residues. Germline CDR1 LNHDA, CDR2 SQIVND (reference sequence). CDR3 DNA sequence: TGTGCCAGTACCCTGACAGGGAATGGCTACACCTTC. This sequence encodes CASTLTGNGYTF.

V and J are TRBV9 and TRBJ2-1; TRBD2 matches 11 bases. With V trimmed by 1 base and J by 6 bases, 3 bases remained unmatched. The CDR3 is 15 amino acids. Looked up from germline, CDR1 is SGDLS and CDR2 is YYNGEE. The CDR3 region has the DNA TGTGCCAGCAGCGTAAGTAGCGGGAGGGGCAATGAGCAGTTCTTC. Amino acid sequence: CASSVSSGRGNEQFF. The complete variable domain, with remaining parts taken from reference TRBV9 and TRBJ2-1, reads DSGVTQTPKHLITATGQRVTLRCSPRSGDLSVYWYQQSLDQGLQFLIQYYNGEERAKGNILERFSAQQFPDLHSELNLSSLELGDSALYFCASSVSSGRGNEQFFGPGTRLTVL.

The chain joins TRBV7-9 to TRBJ2-3; 12 bases fit TRBD2. The CDR3 is 17 residues long. The ends lost 3 bases at V and 0 bases at J; junction bases unmatched: 4. Per the germline V gene, CDR1 is SEHNR and CDR2 is FQNEAQ (reference sequence). CDR3 nucleotides: TGTGCCAGCAGCTTGGGACTAGCGGGTTTTAGCACAGATACGCAGTATTTT. Translating it yields CASSLGLAGFSTDTQYF.

This chain joins TRBV11-2 and TRBJ2-1; D may be TRBD2 (5 bases). The germline V and J ends were trimmed by 6 bases and 6 bases, with 12 bases remaining between them. Germline CDR1 reads SGHAT; CDR2 reads FQNNGV. CDR3 size: 13 residues. Here the CDR3 reads CASREGFGNEQFF. CDR3 coding DNA: TGTGCCAGCAGAGAGGGCTTCGGCAATGAGCAGTTCTTC. The whole variable domain, filled in from reference TRBV11-2 and TRBJ2-1, reads EAGVAQSPRYKIIEKRQSVAFWCNPISGHATLYWYQQILGQGPKLLIQFQNNGVVDDSQLPKDRFSAERLKGVDSTLKIQPAKLEDSAVYLCASREGFGNEQFFGPGTRLTVL.

V and J are TRBV4-2 and TRBJ2-7; TRBD2 is a possible D gene (5 bases). The CDR3 runs 13 residues. The ends were cut back, 1 base at V and 7 bases at J, with 11 bases in the middle. Germline lookup yields CDR1 LGHNA and CDR2 YNFKEQ. The CDR3 DNA reads as TGTGCCAGCAGCCAAGGGACCCTAGCAGAGCAGTACGTC. Residues: CASSQGTLAEQYV.

V gene TRBV10-3 combines with J gene TRBJ2-1; 8 positions agree with TRBD1. V gave up 5 bases and J gave up 5 bases; unmatched junction bases: 14. Germline CDR1 ENHRY, CDR2 SYGVKD. This CDR3 is built from 17 residues. In DNA, the CDR3 is TGTGCCATCAGTCCGGGAACCGGGACAGGTGGGGACAATGAGCAGTTCTTC. It encodes CAISPGTGTGGDNEQFF.

The chain carries TRBV6-1 and TRBJ2-5; possibly TRBD2 for D (6 bases). With 1 base removed from V and 5 bases from J, the gap between germline ends came to 14 bases. CDR3 size: 15 residues. Germline CDR1 and CDR2: MNHNS and SASEGT. CDR3 residues: CASSEGLGGMETQYF. The CDR3 DNA follows: TGTGCCAGCAGTGAAGGTTTGGGCGGGATGGAGACCCAGTACTTC.

The chain carries TRBV3-1 (or the pseudogene TRBV3-2) and TRBJ1-6; D gene unclear. Trimming removed 8 bases at V and 0 bases at J, with 11 bases between. In germline, CDR1 is LGHDT, CDR2 YNNKEL (reference sequence). This CDR3 is built from 15 residues. CDR3 in amino acids: CASSSRRSYNSPLHF. DNA of the CDR3: TGTGCCAGCTCTTCTCGTCGCTCCTATAATTCACCCCTCCACTTT.

The chain couples TRBV2 to TRBJ1-4; D is unresolved. The length of the CDR3 is 13 residues. V gave up 2 bases and J gave up 3 bases, with 4 bases separating them. Germline V gives CDR1 SNHLY, CDR2 FYNNEI. The CDR3 DNA follows: TGTGCCAGCAGTGAAACGGCTAATGAAAAACTGTTTTTT. Translating it yields CASSETANEKLFF.

The rearrangement links TRBV6-1 to TRBJ1-6, with 8 bases matching TRBD1. With V trimmed by 3 bases and J by 0 bases, 4 bases remained unmatched. The CDR3 is made up of 17 amino acids. Germline CDR1 reads MNHNS; CDR2 reads SASEGT. The CDR3 is CASSETGASSYNSPLHF. CDR3 DNA: TGTGCCAGCAGTGAGACAGGGGCGAGCTCCTATAATTCACCCCTCCACTTT.

This chain joins TRBV19 and TRBJ1-4; D gene ambiguous. CDR3 length: 14 residues. The germline V gene has CDR1 LNHDA and CDR2 SQIVND (reference sequence). CDR3: CATRVGRTNEKLFF. The CDR3, as DNA: TGTGCAACCCGGGTTGGGAGGACTAATGAAAAACTGTTTTTT. Using reference TRBV19 and TRBJ1-4 for the parts outside the CDR3, the full variable domain is DGGITQSPKYLFRKEGQNVTLSCEQNLNHDAMYWYRQDPGQGLRLIYYSQIVNDFQKGDIAEGYSVSREKKESFPLTVTSAQKNPTAFYLCATRVGRTNEKLFFGSGTQLSVL.

V usage is TRBV5-1 and J usage is TRBJ2-1; 8 bases are a match to TRBD2. CDR1 is SGHRS, CDR2 YFSETQ, per germline. V was clipped by 0 bases and J by 6 bases; unmatched bases: 5. The CDR3 extends over 15 amino acids. This CDR3 is CASSLDGRAGNEQFF. The CDR3 bases are TGCGCCAGCAGCTTGGACGGGAGGGCGGGCAATGAGCAGTTCTTC. Supplemented by reference TRBV5-1 and TRBJ2-1, the full variable domain reads KAGVTQTPRYLIKTRGQQVTLSCSPISGHRSVSWYQQTPGQGLQFLFEYFSETQRNKGNFPGRFSGRQFSNSRSEMNVSTLELGDSALYLCASSLDGRAGNEQFFGPGTRLTVL.

The genes are TRBV19 and TRBJ1-5; the D is unclear. The CDR3 is 15 residues long. Trimming took 5 bases from V and 7 from J, leaving 18 bases between them. Germline V gene lookup returns CDR1 LNHDA and CDR2 SQIVND (reference sequence). Here the CDR3 DNA reads TGTGCCAGTAGTCAGGAGGCCTTGATGTTACAGCCCCAGCATTTT. Translation gives CASSQEALMLQPQHF.